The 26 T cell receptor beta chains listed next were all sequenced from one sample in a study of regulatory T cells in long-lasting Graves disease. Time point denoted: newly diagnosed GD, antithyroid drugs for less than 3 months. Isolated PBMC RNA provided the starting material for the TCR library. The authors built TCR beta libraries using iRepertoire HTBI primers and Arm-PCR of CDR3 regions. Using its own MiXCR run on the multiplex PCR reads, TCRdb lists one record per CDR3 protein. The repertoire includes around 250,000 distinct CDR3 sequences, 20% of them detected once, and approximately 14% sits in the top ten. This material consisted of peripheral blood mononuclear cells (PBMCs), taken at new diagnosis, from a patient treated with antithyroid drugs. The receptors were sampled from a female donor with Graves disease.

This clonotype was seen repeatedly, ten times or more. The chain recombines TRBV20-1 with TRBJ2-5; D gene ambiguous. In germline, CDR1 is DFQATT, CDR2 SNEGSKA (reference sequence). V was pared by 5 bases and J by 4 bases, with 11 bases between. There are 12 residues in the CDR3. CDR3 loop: CSAPGSAETQYF. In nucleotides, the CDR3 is TGCAGTGCTCCCGGATCTGCAGAGACCCAGTACTTC.

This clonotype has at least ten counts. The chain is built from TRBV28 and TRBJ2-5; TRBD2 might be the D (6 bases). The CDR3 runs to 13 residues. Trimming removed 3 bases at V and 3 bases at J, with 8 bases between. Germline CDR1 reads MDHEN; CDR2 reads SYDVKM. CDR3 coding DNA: TGTGCCAGCAGTTTTGGCGGGAAAGAGACCCAGTACTTC. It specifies CASSFGGKETQYF.

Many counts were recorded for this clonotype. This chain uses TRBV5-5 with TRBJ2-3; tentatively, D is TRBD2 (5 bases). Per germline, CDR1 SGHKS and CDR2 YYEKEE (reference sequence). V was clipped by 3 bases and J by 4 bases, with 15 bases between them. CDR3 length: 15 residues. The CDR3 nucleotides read TGTGCCAGCAGCTACGTCGACGTGGGAGCAGATACGCAGTATTTT. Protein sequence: CASSYVDVGADTQYF.

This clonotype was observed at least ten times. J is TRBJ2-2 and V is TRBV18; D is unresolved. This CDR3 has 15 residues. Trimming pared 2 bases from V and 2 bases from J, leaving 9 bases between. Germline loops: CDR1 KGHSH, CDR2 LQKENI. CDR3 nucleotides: TGTGCCAGCTCACCAGCTCCCAGCAACACCGGGGAGCTGTTTTTT. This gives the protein CASSPAPSNTGELFF. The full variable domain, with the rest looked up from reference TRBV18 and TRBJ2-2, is NAGVMQNPRHLVRRRGQEARLRCSPMKGHSHVYWYRQLPEEGLKFMVYLQKENIIDESGMPKERFSAEFPKEGPSILRIQQVVRGDSAAYFCASSPAPSNTGELFFGEGSRLTVL.

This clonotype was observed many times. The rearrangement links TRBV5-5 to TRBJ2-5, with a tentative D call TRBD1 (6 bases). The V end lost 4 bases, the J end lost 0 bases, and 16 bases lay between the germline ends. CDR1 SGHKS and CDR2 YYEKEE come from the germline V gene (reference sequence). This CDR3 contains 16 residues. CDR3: CASSPRSDRYQETQYF. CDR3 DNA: TGTGCCAGCAGCCCGCGGTCCGACAGGTACCAAGAGACCCAGTACTTC.

The CDR3 bases are TGTGCCAGCAAAGGCCAGGGGAACGGGGAGCTGTTTTTT. Encoded protein: CASKGQGNGELFF. This sequence joins TRBV6-1 and TRBJ2-2, with D perhaps matching TRBD1 (6 bases). V gave up 7 bases and J gave up 7 bases, with 13 bases separating them. The CDR3 loop spans 13 amino acids. The germline V gene encodes CDR1 MNHNS and CDR2 SASEGT.

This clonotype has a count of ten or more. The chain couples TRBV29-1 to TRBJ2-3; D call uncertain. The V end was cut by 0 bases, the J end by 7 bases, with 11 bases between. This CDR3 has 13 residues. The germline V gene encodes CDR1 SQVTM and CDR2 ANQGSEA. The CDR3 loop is CSVEDITYHTQYF. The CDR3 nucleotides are TGCAGCGTTGAAGATATAACCTATCATACGCAGTATTTT.

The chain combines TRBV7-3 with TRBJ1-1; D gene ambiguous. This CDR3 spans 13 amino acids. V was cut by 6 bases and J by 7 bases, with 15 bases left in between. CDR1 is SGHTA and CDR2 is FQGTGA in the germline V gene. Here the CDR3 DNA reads TGTGCCAGCAGAAATACTGGCGGAGATGAAGCTTTCTTT. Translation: CASRNTGGDEAFF.

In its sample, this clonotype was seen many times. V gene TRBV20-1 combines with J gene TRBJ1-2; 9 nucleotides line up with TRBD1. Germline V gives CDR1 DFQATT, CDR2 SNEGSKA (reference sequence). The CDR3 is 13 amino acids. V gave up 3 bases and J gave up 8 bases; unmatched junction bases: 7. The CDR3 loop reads CSARGQGSVGYTF. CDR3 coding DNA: TGCAGTGCTAGGGGACAGGGATCGGTCGGCTACACCTTC.

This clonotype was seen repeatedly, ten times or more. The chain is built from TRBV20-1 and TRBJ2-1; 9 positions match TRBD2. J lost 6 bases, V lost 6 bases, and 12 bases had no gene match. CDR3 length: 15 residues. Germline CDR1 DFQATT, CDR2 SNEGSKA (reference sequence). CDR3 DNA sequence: TGCAGTGCCTCCACCCTGGCGGGGGGGCTCAATGAGCAGTTCTTC. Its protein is CSASTLAGGLNEQFF.

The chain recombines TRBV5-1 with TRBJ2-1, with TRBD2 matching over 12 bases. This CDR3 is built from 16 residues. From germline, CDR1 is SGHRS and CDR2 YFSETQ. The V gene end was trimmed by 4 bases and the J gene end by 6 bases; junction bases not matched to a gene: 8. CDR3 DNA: TGCGCCAGCAGCGGCCAGACTAGCGGGAGTGGCAATGAGCAGTTCTTC. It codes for CASSGQTSGSGNEQFF.

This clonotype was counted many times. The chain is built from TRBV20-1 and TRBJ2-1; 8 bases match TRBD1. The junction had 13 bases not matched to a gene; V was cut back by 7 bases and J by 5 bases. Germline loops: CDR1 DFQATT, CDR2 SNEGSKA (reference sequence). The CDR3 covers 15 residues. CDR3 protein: CSVRGIGQGNNEQFF. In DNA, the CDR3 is TGCAGTGTCCGGGGTATAGGACAGGGAAACAATGAGCAGTTCTTC.

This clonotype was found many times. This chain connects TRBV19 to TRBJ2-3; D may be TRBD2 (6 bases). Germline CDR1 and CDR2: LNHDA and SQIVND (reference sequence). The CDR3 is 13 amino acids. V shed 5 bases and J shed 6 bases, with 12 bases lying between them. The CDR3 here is CASSDGLRDTQYF. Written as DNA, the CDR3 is TGTGCCAGTAGTGACGGACTACGGGATACGCAGTATTTT.

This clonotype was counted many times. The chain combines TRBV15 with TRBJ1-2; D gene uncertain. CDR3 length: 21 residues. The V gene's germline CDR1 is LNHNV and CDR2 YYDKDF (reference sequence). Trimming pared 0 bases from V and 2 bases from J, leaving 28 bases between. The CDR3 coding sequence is TGTGCCACCAGCAGAGATTGGAGGAGTCGGGTGGAGACTCGCAGCAACTATGGCTACACCTTC. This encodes CATSRDWRSRVETRSNYGYTF.

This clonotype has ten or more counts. The CDR3 coding sequence is TGTGCCAGCAGCGGGGACGTCTCCGGGACCCCGGCGGGCTATGGCTACACCTTC. It is translated as CASSGDVSGTPAGYGYTF. This sequence joins TRBV7-9 and TRBJ1-2; TRBD1 might be the D (5 bases). CDR3 length equals 18 residues. CDR1 is SEHNR and CDR2 is FQNEAQ in the germline V gene (reference sequence). V lost 5 bases and J lost 4, with 26 bases in between. The whole variable domain, remainder taken from reference TRBV7-9 and TRBJ1-2, is DTGVSQNPRHKITKRGQNVTFRCDPISEHNRLYWYRQTLGQGPEFLTYFQNEAQLEKSRLLSDRFSAERPKGSFSTLEIQRTEQGDSAMYLCASSGDVSGTPAGYGYTFGSGTRLTVV.

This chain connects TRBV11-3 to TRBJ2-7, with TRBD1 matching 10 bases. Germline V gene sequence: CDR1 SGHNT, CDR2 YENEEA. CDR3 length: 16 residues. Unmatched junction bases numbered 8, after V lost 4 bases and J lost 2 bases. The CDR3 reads CASSSDRGLGPYEQYF. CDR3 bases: TGTGCCAGCAGCTCTGACAGGGGGCTAGGGCCCTACGAGCAGTACTTC. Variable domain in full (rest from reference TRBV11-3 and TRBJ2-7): EAGVVQSPRYKIIEKKQPVAFWCNPISGHNTLYWYLQNLGQGPELLIRYENEEAVDDSQLPKDRFSAERLKGVDSTLKIQPAELGDSAVYLCASSSDRGLGPYEQYFGPGTRLTVT.

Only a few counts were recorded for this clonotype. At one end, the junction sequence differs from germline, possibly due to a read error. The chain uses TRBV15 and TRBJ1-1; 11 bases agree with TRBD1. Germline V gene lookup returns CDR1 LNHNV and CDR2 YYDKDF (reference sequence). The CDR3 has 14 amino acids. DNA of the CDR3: TGTGCCACCAGCAGAGTGGGACAGGGGGAAGAAGCTTCCTTT. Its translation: CATSRVGQGEEASF.

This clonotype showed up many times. Here the CDR3 reads CASSSYSYEQYF. The CDR3 region has the DNA TGTGCCAGCAGTTCCTATTCCTACGAGCAGTACTTC. The genes are TRBV27 and TRBJ2-7; no firm D call. Trimming shortened V by 4 bases and J by 1 base, and 5 bases separated the two germline ends. Germline V gives CDR1 MNHEY, CDR2 SMNVEV (reference sequence). The CDR3 has 12 residues.

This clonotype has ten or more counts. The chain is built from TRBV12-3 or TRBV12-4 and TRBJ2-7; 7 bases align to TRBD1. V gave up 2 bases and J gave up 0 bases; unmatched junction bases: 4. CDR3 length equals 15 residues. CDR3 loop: CASSLSGQVSYEQYF. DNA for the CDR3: TGTGCCAGCAGTTTATCCGGACAGGTCTCCTACGAGCAGTACTTC.

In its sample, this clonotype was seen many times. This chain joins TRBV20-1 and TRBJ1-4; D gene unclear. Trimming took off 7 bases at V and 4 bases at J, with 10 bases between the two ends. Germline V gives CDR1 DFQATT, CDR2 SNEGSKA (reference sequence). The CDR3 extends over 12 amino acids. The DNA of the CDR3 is TGCAGTGGGACCGAGAATAATGAAAAACTGTTTTTT. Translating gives CSGTENNEKLFF.

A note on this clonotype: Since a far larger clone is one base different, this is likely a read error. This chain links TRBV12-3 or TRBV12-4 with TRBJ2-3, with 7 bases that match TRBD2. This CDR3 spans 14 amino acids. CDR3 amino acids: CASSPLGRTPEASF. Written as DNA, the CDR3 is TGTGCCAGCAGCCCCCTCGGGAGGACGCCTGAAGCTTCCTTT.

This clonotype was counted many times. The CDR3 loop reads CASSLGSSGGYNEQFF. The CDR3 region has the DNA TGTGCCAGCAGCTTAGGATCCAGCGGGGGGTACAATGAGCAGTTCTTC. V usage is TRBV7-2 and J usage is TRBJ2-1, with 9 bases that match TRBD2. Germline V gene sequence: CDR1 SGHTA, CDR2 FQGNSA. The CDR3 is made up of 16 amino acids. The trim removed 1 base at V and 4 bases at J, leaving 5 bases unmatched.

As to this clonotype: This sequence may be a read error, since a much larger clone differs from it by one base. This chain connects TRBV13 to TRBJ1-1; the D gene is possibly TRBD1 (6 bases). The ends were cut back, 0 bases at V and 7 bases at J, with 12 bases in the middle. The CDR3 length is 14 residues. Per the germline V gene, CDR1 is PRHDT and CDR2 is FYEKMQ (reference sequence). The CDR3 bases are TGTGCCAGCAGCTTAGGAACAGGGACCAATGAAGCTTTCTTT. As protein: CASSLGTGTNEAFF.

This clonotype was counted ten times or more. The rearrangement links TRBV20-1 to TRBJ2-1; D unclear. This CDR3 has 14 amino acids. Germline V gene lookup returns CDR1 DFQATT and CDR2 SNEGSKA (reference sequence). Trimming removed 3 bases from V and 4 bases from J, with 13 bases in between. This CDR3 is CSASHIPFYNEQFF. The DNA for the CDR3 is TGCAGTGCTAGCCACATACCTTTTTACAATGAGCAGTTCTTC.

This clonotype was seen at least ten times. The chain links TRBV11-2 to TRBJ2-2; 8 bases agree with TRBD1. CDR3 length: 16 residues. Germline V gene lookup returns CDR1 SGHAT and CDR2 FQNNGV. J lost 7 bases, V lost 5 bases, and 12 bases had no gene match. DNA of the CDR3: TGTGCCAGCAGCGCGGCCAGTAACAGGGGGTACGGGGAGCTGTTTTTT. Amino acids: CASSAASNRGYGELFF.

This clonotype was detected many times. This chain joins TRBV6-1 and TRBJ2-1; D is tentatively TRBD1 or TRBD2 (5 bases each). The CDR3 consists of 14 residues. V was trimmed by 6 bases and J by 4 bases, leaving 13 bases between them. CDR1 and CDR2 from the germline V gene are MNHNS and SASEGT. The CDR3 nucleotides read TGTGCCAGCAGCCCGGGACCGAATTACAATGAGCAGTTCTTC. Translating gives CASSPGPNYNEQFF.